A selection of T cell receptor beta chains follows, all from one sample in a study of blood T cell repertoires in COVID-19. The assay was immunoSEQ multiplex PCR, and TCRdb's table has in-frame clones only and misses some. Of around 180,000 clones listed, 80% to 90% are singletons. The source material was peripheral blood. The receptors were gathered from a man aged 40-50 years with active or convalescent COVID-19. Both conserved end residues are part of each CDR3. Fields, in order: V gene, CDR3 protein.

v_gene: TRBV29-1; CDR3aa: CSVERGRGTDTQYF
v_gene: TRBV6-5; CDR3aa: CASSYLPGTVTGELFF
v_gene: TRBV18; CDR3aa: CASSPDSPEQYF
v_gene: TRBV7-8; CDR3aa: CASSLGVAGVQETQYF
v_gene: TRBV19; CDR3aa: CASSFRDRGPGETQYF
v_gene: TRBV5-1; CDR3aa: CASSLGATGELFF
v_gene: TRBV19; CDR3aa: CASSMSTGTGVYEQFF
v_gene: TRBV10-3; CDR3aa: CAISDGTGRRTNYGYTF
v_gene: TRBV30; CDR3aa: CAWSRTANTGELFF
v_gene: TRBV28; CDR3aa: CASSLHSPGQETQYF
v_gene: TRBV11-1; CDR3aa: CASSRGTVMNTEAFF